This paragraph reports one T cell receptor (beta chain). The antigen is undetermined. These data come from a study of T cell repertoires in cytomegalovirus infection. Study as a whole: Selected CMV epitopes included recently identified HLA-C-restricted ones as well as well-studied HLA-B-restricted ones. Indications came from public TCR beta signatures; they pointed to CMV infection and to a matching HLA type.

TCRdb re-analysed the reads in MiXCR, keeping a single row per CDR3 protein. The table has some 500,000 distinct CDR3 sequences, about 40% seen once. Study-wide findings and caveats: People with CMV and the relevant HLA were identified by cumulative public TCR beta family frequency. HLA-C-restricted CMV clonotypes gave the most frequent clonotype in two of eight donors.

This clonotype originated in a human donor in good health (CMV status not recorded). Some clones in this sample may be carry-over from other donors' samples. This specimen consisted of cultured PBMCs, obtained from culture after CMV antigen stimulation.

The CDR3 region is CASSIGAGGVYEQYF. Here the CDR3 DNA reads TGTGCCAGCAGCATTGGGGCGGGAGGGGTCTACGAGCAGTACTTC. This sequence joins TRBV11-2 and TRBJ2-7, with TRBD2 identical over 9 bases. J was trimmed by 3 bases and V by 5 bases; bases with no gene match: 8. Germline V gene lookup returns CDR1 SGHAT and CDR2 FQNNGV. CDR3 length equals 15 residues.